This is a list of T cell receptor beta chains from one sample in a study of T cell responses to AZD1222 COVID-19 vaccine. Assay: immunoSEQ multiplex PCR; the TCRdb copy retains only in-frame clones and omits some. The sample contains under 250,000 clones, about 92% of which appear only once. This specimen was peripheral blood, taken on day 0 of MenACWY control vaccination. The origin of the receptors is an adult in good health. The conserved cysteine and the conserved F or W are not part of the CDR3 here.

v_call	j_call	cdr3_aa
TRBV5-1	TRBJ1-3	ASSLVGDSGNTIY
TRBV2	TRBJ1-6	ASRVTGLGNSPLH
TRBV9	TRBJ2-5	ASSGTGAGETQY
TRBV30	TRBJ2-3	AWSSGTSGGEDTQY
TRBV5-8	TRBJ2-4	ASSLEGLAKNIQY
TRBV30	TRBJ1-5	AWSPGVSQPQH
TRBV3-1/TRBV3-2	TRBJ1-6	ASSRGQGDSPLH
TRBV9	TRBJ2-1	ASSAGLSSYNEQF
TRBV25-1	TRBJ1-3	ASRTSGNTIY
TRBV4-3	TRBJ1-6	ASSQDPGTRSPLH
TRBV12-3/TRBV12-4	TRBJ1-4	ASSFRLGEKLF
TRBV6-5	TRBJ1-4	ASSRGTGEKLF
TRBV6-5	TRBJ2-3	ASSLRGGKDTQY
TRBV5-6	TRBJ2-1	ASSGTRLAGANEQF
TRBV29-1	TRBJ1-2	SVEQGAGYT
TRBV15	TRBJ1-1	ATSRELLFPDRPNTEAF
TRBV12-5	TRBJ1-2	ASGLGNYGYT
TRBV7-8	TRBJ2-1	ASSSGNNNEQF
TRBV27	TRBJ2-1	ASSLGSGGASEQF
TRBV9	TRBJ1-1	ASSFSDGNTEAF
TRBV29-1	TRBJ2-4	SVLQGAKNIQY
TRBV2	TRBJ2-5	ASSAMLAQETQY
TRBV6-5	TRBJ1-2	AGSMDRAAGYT
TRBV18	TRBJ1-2	ASSPGTDYGYT
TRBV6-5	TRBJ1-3	ASSDRANSGNTIY
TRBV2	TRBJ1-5	ASRSDRDNQPQH
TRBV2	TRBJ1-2	ASSPGVNYGYT
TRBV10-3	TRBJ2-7	AISESEGSYEQY
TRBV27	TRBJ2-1	ASRPAGGPRSYNEQF
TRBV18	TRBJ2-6	ASSPSQRQGLSGANVLT
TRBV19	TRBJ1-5	ASKEGAEGNSQPQH
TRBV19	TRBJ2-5	ASSIGTGGVETQY
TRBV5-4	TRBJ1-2	ASSVTINYGYT
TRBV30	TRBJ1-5	AWSGQGNQPQH
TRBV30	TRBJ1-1	AWTRQGSRNTEAF
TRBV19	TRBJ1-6	ASSIRTGGSNSPLH
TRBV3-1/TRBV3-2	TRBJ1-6	ASSTLGTGDSPLH